The 14 T cell receptor beta chains presented below share a single source sample, sequenced in a study of T cell repertoires in cytomegalovirus infection. TCRdb re-derived calls from the reads in MiXCR, one entry per CDR3 protein. The sample lists about 110,000 distinct CDR3 sequences, roughly 40% occurring once. No cognate antigen is known for these TCRs. Here the sequenced sample was CD8+ T cells from cultured PBMCs, taken from culture after CMV antigen stimulation. These receptors were taken from a human donor in good health (CMV status not recorded). Some clones in this sample may be carry-over from other donors' samples.

The chain links TRBV2 to TRBJ2-1; D remains unclear. The germline gives CDR1 SNHLY, CDR2 FYNNEI. This CDR3 region has 15 residues. V lost 4 bases and J 9 bases, leaving 19 bases between the germline ends. The CDR3: CASSGGEVAPGEQFF. The CDR3 bases are TGTGCCAGCAGTGGGGGTGAGGTCGCTCCTGGTGAGCAGTTCTTC.

The chain links TRBV6-1 to TRBJ2-2, with D possibly being TRBD2 (5 bases). Trimming removed 8 bases from V and 1 base from J, with 5 bases in between. The CDR3 sequence is 12 residues long. Germline CDR1 is MNHNS and CDR2 is SASEGT. The CDR3 region is CASGRNTGELFF. In DNA form, the CDR3 reads TGTGCCAGCGGGAGGAACACCGGGGAGCTGTTTTTT.

The V and J genes are TRBV12-3 or TRBV12-4 and TRBJ1-5; D is unclear. Trimming took off 1 base at V and 0 bases at J, with 4 bases between the two ends. This CDR3 is 14 amino acids long. The CDR3 is CASSLGASNQPQHF. As DNA, the CDR3 is TGTGCCAGCAGTTTAGGGGCTAGCAATCAGCCCCAGCATTTT.

J is TRBJ2-7 and V is TRBV12-3 or TRBV12-4; possible D gene TRBD1, 5 bases. The V gene lost 3 bases and the J gene lost 2 bases, with 11 bases spanning the gap. The CDR3 covers 14 residues. The CDR3 DNA reads as TGTGCCAGCAGTTTTCAGGGATCTACCTACGAGCAGTACTTC. It translates to CASSFQGSTYEQYF.

V usage is TRBV12-5 and J usage is TRBJ1-2, with TRBD1 as a possible D gene (5 bases). Trimming cost V 6 bases and J 4 bases, with 15 bases left between them. From germline, CDR1 is LGHNT and CDR2 FRNRAP. The CDR3 is 14 amino acids. The CDR3 spells CASGNRAGIYGYTF. CDR3 in DNA: TGTGCTAGTGGAAATCGCGCAGGGATCTATGGCTACACCTTC.

This clonotype was found once. The chain combines TRBV14 with TRBJ2-7; D not certain. Between the trimmed V and J ends, which lost 3 bases and 3 bases, there was a span of 6 bases. The CDR3 covers 12 residues. Germline CDR1 reads SGHDN; CDR2 reads FVKESK. CDR3 nucleotide sequence: TGTGCCAGCAGCCACGACCTCTACGAGCAGTACTTC. Amino acid sequence: CASSHDLYEQYF.

The rearrangement links TRBV6-5 to TRBJ1-6; the match to TRBD1 covers 8 bases. This CDR3 has 16 amino acids. The J segment lost 9 bases and the V segment lost 2 bases, leaving 9 bases of the junction unmatched. Looked up from germline, CDR1 is MNHEY and CDR2 is SVGAGI. In nucleotides, the CDR3 is TGTGCCAGCAGTTACGGGACAGGATTGGGTCGTTCACCCCTCCACTTT. Its translation: CASSYGTGLGRSPLHF.

This clonotype was counted between two and nine times. The rearrangement uses TRBV19 and TRBJ2-1; possibly TRBD1 or TRBD2 for D (7 bases each). The CDR3 loop spans 14 amino acids. Per germline, CDR1 LNHDA and CDR2 SQIVND (reference sequence). With 4 bases removed from V and 4 bases from J, the gap between germline ends came to 11 bases. The CDR3 coding sequence is TGTGCCAGTAGTACAGGGGGGGGGTACAATGAGCAGTTCTTC. Residues: CASSTGGGYNEQFF.

This rearrangement joins TRBV7-6 to TRBJ2-1; TRBD1 agrees at 10 bases. This CDR3 spans 14 amino acids. The V and J ends lost 3 bases and 6 bases, in that order; junction bases with no gene match: 2. Germline CDR1 is SGHVS and CDR2 is FNYEAQ. The CDR3 here is CASSFGTGVNEQFF. In DNA, the CDR3 is TGTGCCAGCAGCTTCGGGACAGGGGTCAATGAGCAGTTCTTC.

The chain recombines TRBV7-9 with TRBJ2-7, with 9 bases identical to TRBD1. CDR3 length: 19 amino acids. V lost 5 bases, J lost 2 bases, and 19 bases stayed unmatched. Germline CDR1 and CDR2: SEHNR and FQNEAQ (reference sequence). The CDR3 nucleotides read TGTGCCAGCAGCCCCCCGACGGGACAGGGAATTCTTTATGCCTACGAGCAGTACTTC. It yields the protein CASSPPTGQGILYAYEQYF. The entire variable domain, with the rest obtained from reference TRBV7-9 and TRBJ2-7, is as follows: DTGVSQNPRHKITKRGQNVTFRCDPISEHNRLYWYRQTLGQGPEFLTYFQNEAQLEKSRLLSDRFSAERPKGSFSTLEIQRTEQGDSAMYLCASSPPTGQGILYAYEQYFGPGTRLTVT.

V gene TRBV2 combines with J gene TRBJ1-5, with a tentative D call TRBD1 (5 bases). Germline CDR1 is SNHLY and CDR2 is FYNNEI. Trimming took 6 bases from V and 4 from J, leaving 13 bases between them. The CDR3 consists of 14 residues. CDR3 protein: CASRPTVLNQPQHF. In DNA form, the CDR3 reads TGTGCCAGCAGGCCGACAGTTCTGAATCAGCCCCAGCATTTT.

The V and J genes are TRBV27 and TRBJ1-4; D is ambiguous. Trimming pared 2 bases from V and 4 bases from J, leaving 5 bases between. The germline CDR1 and CDR2 sequences are MNHEY and SMNVEV (reference sequence). The CDR3 is 13 residues long. CDR3 in amino acids: CASSLTFNEKLFF. CDR3 DNA: TGTGCCAGCAGTTTAACGTTTAATGAAAAACTGTTTTTT.

This clonotype appeared many times. V is TRBV7-2 and J is TRBJ1-2; D is undetermined. In germline, CDR1 is SGHTA, CDR2 FQGNSA. V lost 5 bases to trimming and J lost 6 bases, with 10 bases between them. This CDR3 is built from 12 residues. CDR3 nucleotides: TGTGCCAGCAGCCCACGGACCGATGGCTACACCTTC. It is translated as CASSPRTDGYTF.

This clonotype was found once. This chain links TRBV27 with TRBJ2-1, with TRBD2 identical over 8 bases. CDR1 and CDR2 from the germline V gene are MNHEY and SMNVEV (reference sequence). Unmatched junction bases numbered 5, after V lost 6 bases and J lost 1 base. The CDR3 extends over 15 amino acids. CDR3: CASSRGGFSYNEQFF. For the CDR3, the DNA is TGTGCCAGCAGCCGCGGGGGGTTTTCCTACAATGAGCAGTTCTTC.